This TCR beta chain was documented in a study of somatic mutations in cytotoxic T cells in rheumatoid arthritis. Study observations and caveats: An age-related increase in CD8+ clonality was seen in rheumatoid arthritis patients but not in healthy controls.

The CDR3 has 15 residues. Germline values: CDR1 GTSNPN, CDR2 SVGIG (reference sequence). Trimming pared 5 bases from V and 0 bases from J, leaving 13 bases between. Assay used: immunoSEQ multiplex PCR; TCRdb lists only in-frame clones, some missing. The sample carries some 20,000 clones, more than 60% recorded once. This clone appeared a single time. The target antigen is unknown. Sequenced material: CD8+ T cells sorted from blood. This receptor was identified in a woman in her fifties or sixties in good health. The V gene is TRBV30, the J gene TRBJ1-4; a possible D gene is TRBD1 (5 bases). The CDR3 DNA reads TGTGCCTGGCCGGAGGGGATTTCAACTAATGAAAAACTGTTTTTT. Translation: CAWPEGISTNEKLFF.